Listed here are 4 T cell receptor beta chains from one sample, sequenced in a study of regulatory T cells in long-lasting Graves disease. The time point was: newly diagnosed GD, antithyroid drugs for less than 3 months. From RNA extracted from PBMCs, the TCR library was made. Sequencing libraries for TCR beta were prepared with iRepertoire HTBI primers and Arm-PCR of CDR3 regions. TCRdb passed the multiplex PCR reads through MiXCR, listing each CDR3 protein once. The sample contains approximately 440,000 distinct CDR3 sequences, roughly 16% of which appear only once. These data also featured in a second study, about T cells in Graves' hyperthyroidism and ophthalmopathy.

This specimen consisted of peripheral blood mononuclear cells (PBMCs), obtained at new diagnosis, from a patient treated with antithyroid drugs. The receptor set was obtained from a middle-aged man with Graves disease.

This clonotype was recorded at least ten times. V gene TRBV7-6 combines with J gene TRBJ2-2, with TRBD1 as a possible D gene (5 bases). The CDR3 is 15 residues long. Germline CDR1 is SGHVS and CDR2 is FNYEAQ. Trimming took 2 bases from V and 4 from J, leaving 11 bases between them. CDR3 DNA: TGTGCCAGCAGCTTACAGGGTTCGGCCACCGGGGAGCTGTTTTTT. It translates to CASSLQGSATGELFF.

This chain connects TRBV7-2 to TRBJ1-5, with D possibly being TRBD1 (6 bases). This CDR3 has 15 amino acids. CDR1 and CDR2 (germline): SGHTA, FQGNSA. V was shortened by 0 bases and J by 5 bases, with 11 bases between the two germline ends. CDR3 sequence reads: CASSLAGRGDQPQHF. DNA of the CDR3: TGTGCCAGCAGCTTAGCGGGCAGGGGCGATCAGCCCCAGCATTTT.

In its sample, this clonotype was seen many times. This rearrangement joins TRBV28 to TRBJ2-5, with 7 positions matching TRBD2. Per the germline V gene, CDR1 is MDHEN and CDR2 is SYDVKM. The CDR3 runs 15 residues. The junction had 5 bases not matched to a gene; V was cut back by 2 bases and J by 2 bases. The DNA of the CDR3 is TGTGCCAGCAGTTTAGCGTCGGGAGGACAAGAGACCCAGTACTTC. This gives the protein CASSLASGGQETQYF.

This clonotype was observed many times. The chain couples TRBV11-1 to TRBJ2-2, with 8 bases aligning to TRBD2. After removal of 1 base from V and 6 bases from J, the junction contained 4 bases not matched to a gene. Germline CDR1 and CDR2: SGHAT and FQDESV (reference sequence). This CDR3 region has 15 residues. The CDR3 region has the DNA TGTGCCAGCAGCTTAGAAGCGGGAGCTTCCGGGGAGCTGTTTTTT. Its translation: CASSLEAGASGELFF.